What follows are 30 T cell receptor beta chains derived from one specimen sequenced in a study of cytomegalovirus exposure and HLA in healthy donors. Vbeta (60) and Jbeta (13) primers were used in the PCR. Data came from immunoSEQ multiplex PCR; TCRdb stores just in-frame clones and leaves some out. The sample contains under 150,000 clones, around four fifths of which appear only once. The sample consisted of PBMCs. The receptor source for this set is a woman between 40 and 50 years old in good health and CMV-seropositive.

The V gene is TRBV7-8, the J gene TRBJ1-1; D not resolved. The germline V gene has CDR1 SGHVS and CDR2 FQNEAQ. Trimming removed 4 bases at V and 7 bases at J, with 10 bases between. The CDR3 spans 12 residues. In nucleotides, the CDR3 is TGTGCCAGCAGCTCGGCCCAGCGTGAAGCTTTCTTT. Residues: CASSSAQREAFF.

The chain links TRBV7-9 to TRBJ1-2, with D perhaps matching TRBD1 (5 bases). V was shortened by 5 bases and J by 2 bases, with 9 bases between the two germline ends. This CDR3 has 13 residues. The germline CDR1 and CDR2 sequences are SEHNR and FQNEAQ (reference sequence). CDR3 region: CASSRGTNYGYTF. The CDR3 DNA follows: TGTGCCAGCAGCCGGGGGACCAACTATGGCTACACCTTC.

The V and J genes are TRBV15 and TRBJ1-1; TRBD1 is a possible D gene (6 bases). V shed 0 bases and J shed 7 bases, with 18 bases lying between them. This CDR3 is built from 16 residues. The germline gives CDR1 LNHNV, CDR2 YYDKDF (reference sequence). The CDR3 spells CATSRDTGGPRGEAFF. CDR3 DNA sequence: TGTGCCACCAGCAGAGATACGGGGGGCCCCAGGGGTGAAGCTTTCTTT.

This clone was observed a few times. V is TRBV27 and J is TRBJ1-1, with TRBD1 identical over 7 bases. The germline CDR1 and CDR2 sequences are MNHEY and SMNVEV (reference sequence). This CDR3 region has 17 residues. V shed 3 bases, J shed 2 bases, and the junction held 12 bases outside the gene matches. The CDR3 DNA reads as TGTGCCAGCAGTTTTCTATCGAGACAGGGTAGAAACACTGAAGCTTTCTTT. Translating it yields CASSFLSRQGRNTEAFF.

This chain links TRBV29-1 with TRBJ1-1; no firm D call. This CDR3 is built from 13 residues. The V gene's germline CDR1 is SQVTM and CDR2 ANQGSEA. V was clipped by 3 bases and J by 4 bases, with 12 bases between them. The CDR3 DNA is TGCAGCGTTGAGACACGGATGTCCACTGAAGCTTTCTTT. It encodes CSVETRMSTEAFF.

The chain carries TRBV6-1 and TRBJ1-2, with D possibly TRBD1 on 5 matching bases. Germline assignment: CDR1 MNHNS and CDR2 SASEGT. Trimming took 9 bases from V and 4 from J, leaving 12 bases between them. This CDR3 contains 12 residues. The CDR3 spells CASVGGGYGYTF. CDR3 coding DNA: TGTGCCAGTGTGGGCGGGGGCTATGGCTACACCTTC.

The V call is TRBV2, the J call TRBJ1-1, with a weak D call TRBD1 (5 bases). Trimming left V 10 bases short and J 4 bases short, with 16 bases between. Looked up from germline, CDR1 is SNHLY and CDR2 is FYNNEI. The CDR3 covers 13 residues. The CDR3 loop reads CAKGPTQGTEAFF. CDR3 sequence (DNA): TGTGCCAAAGGACCTACCCAGGGCACTGAAGCTTTCTTT.

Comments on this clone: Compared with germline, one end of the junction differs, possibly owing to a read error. CDR3 in amino acids: CASSVQGVDGYPF. The CDR3 nucleotides are TGTGCCAGCAGCGTACAGGGCGTGGATGGCTACCCCTTC. The chain carries TRBV9 and TRBJ1-2; D is perhaps TRBD1 (5 bases). The CDR3 extends over 13 amino acids. Per the germline V gene, CDR1 is SGDLS and CDR2 is YYNGEE. Full variable domain (outside the CDR3, taken from reference TRBV9 and TRBJ1-2): DSGVTQTPKHLITATGQRVTLRCSPRSGDLSVYWYQQSLDQGLQFLIQYYNGEERAKGNILERFSAQQFPDLHSELNLSSLELGDSALYFCASSVQGVDGYPFGSGTRLTVV.

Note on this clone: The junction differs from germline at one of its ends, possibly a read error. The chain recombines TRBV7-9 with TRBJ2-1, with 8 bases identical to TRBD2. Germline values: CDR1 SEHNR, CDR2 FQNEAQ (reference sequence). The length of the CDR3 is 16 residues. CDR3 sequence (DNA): TGTTCCAGCAGCTTAGAAACGGGAGGGCCGGGAAATGAGCAGTTCTTC. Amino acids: CSSSLETGGPGNEQFF. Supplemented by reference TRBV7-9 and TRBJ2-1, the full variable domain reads DTGVSQNPRHKITKRGQNVTFRCDPISEHNRLYWYRQTLGQGPEFLTYFQNEAQLEKSRLLSDRFSAERPKGSFSTLEIQRTEQGDSAMYLCSSSLETGGPGNEQFFGPGTRLTVL.

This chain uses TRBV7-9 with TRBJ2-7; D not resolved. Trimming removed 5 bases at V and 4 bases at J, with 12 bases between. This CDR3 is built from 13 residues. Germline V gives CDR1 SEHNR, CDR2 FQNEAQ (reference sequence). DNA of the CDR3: TGTGCCAGCAGCCCGTCGGGTACTTACGAGCAGTACTTC. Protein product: CASSPSGTYEQYF.

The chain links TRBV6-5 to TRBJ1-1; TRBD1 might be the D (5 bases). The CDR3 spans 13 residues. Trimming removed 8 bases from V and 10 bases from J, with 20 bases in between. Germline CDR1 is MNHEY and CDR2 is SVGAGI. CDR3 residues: CASLGETWGAAFF. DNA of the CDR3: TGTGCCAGCCTAGGGGAAACATGGGGTGCAGCTTTCTTT.

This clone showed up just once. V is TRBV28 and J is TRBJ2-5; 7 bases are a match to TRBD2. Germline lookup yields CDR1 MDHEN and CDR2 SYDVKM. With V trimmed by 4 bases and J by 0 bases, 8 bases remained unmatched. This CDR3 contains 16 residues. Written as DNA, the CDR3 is TGTGCCAGCAGTTCGCCCGGGACTACCAACCAAGAGACCCAGTACTTC. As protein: CASSSPGTTNQETQYF.

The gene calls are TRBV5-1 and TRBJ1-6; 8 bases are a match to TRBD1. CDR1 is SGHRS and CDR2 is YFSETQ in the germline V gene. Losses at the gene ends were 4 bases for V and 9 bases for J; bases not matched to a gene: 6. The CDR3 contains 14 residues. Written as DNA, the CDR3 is TGCGCCAGCAGCATTGACAGGGGTGTTTCACCCCTCCACTTT. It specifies CASSIDRGVSPLHF.

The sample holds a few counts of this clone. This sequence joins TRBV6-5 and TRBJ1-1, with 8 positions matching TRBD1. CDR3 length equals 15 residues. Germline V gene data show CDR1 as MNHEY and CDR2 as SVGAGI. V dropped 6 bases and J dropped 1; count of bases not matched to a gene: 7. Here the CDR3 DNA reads TGTGCCAGCAGACCTTCCGGGACAGGGAACACTGAAGCTTTCTTT. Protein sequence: CASRPSGTGNTEAFF.

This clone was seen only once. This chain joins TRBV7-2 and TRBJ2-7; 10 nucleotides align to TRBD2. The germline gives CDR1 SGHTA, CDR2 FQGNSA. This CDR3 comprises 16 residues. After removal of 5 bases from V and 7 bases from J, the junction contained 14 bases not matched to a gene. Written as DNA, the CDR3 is TGTGCCAGCAGCGACCACCCAGCGGGAGGGGCGGGAGAGCAGTACTTC. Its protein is CASSDHPAGGAGEQYF.

In nucleotides, the CDR3 is TGTGCCAGCAGCCAAGATATGTTGGGAGGGGGGGGACTGAACACTGAAGCTTTCTTT. This translates into CASSQDMLGGGGLNTEAFF. V and J are TRBV14 and TRBJ1-1; D is perhaps TRBD1 (6 bases). Looked up from germline, CDR1 is SGHDN and CDR2 is FVKESK. The ends were cut back, 0 bases at V and 0 bases at J, with 20 bases in the middle. The CDR3 loop spans 19 amino acids.

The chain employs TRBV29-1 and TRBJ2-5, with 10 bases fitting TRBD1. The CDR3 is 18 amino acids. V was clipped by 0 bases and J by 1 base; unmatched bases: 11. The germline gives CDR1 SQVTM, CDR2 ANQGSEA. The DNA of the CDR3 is TGCAGCGTTGAAGATCGTATGGCTGGGGACAGGGGCCAAGAGACCCAGTACTTC. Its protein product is CSVEDRMAGDRGQETQYF.

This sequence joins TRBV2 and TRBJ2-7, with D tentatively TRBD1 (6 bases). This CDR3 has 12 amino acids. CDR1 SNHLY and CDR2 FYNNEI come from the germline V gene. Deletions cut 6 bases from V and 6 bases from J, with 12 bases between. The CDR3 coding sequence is TGTGCCAGCAGACCCACAGGGAGCGAGCAGTACTTC. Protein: CASRPTGSEQYF.

CDR3: CASSLAGTGFNQPQHF. The CDR3 DNA reads as TGTGCCAGCAGCTTAGCCGGGACAGGGTTCAATCAGCCCCAGCATTTT. This chain connects TRBV7-2 to TRBJ1-5; 9 bases fit TRBD1. The V gene end was trimmed by 0 bases and the J gene end by 3 bases; junction bases not matched to a gene: 3. The germline CDR1 and CDR2 sequences are SGHTA and FQGNSA. The length of the CDR3 is 16 residues.

The chain's CDR3 is CASSPDEKLFF. In nucleotides, the CDR3 is TGTGCCAGCTCACCCGATGAAAAACTGTTTTTT. The chain uses TRBV18 and TRBJ1-4; D is unclear. V shed 3 bases and J shed 6 bases, with 2 bases lying between them. The CDR3 is made up of 11 amino acids. The V gene's germline CDR1 is KGHSH and CDR2 LQKENI.

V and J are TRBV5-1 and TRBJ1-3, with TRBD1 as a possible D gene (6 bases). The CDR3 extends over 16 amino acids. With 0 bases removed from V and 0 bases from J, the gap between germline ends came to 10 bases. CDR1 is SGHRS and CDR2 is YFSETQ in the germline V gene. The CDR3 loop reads CASSLAQGFSGNTIYF. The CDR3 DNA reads TGCGCCAGCAGCTTGGCCCAGGGGTTCTCTGGAAACACCATATATTTT.

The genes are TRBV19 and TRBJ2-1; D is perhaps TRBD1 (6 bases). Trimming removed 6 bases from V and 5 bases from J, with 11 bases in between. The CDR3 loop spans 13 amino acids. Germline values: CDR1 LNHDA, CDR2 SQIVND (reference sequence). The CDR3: CASSGTINNEQFF. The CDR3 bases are TGTGCCAGTAGCGGGACAATAAACAATGAGCAGTTCTTC.

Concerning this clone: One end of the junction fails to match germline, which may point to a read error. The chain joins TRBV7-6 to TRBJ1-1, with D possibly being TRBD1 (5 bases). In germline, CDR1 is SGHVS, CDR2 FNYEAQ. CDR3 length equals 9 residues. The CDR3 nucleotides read TGTGCCAGCAGCTTAGAGGGGCTGTTT. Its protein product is CASSLEGLF.

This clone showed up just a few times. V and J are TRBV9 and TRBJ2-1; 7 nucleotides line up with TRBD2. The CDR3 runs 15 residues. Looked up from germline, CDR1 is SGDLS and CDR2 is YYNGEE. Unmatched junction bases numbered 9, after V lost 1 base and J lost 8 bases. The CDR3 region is CASSVSGLTTHEQFF. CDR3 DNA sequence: TGTGCCAGCAGCGTATCGGGACTAACCACCCATGAGCAGTTCTTC.

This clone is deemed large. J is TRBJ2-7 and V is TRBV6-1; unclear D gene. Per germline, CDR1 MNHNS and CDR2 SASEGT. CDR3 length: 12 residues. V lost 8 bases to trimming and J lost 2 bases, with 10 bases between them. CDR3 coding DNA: TGTGCCAGCTCCGCAGGAACCTACGAGCAGTACTTC. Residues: CASSAGTYEQYF.

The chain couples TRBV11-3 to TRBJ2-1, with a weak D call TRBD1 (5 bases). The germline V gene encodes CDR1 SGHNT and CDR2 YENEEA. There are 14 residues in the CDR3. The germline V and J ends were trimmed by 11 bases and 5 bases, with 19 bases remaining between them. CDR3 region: CAYRTHRPHNEQFF. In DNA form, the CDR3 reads TGTGCCTATCGGACACACAGGCCACACAATGAGCAGTTCTTC.

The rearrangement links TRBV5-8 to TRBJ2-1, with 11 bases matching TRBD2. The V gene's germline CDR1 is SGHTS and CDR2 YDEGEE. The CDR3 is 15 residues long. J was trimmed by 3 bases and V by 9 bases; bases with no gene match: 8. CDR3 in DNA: TGTGCCACCACGAATAGCGGGAGGGTCTACAATGAGCAGTTCTTC. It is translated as CATTNSGRVYNEQFF.

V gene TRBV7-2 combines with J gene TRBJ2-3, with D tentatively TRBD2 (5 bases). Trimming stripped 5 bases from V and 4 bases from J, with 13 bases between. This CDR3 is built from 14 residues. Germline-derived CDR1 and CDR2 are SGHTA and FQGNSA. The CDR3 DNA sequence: TGTGCCAGCAGCCAACTTACTAGGGCAGATACGCAGTATTTT. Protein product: CASSQLTRADTQYF.

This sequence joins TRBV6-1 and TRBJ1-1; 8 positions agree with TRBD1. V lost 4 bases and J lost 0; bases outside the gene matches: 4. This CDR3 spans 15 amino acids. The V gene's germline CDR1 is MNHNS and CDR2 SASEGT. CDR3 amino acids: CASSVHRGVNTEAFF. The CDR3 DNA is TGTGCCAGCAGTGTGCACAGGGGGGTGAACACTGAAGCTTTCTTT.

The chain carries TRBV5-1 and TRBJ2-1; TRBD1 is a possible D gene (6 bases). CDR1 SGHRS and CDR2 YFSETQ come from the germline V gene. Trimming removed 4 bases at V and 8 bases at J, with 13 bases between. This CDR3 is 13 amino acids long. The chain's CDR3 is CASSENRVDEQFF. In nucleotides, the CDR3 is TGCGCCAGCAGCGAGAACAGGGTCGATGAGCAGTTCTTC.